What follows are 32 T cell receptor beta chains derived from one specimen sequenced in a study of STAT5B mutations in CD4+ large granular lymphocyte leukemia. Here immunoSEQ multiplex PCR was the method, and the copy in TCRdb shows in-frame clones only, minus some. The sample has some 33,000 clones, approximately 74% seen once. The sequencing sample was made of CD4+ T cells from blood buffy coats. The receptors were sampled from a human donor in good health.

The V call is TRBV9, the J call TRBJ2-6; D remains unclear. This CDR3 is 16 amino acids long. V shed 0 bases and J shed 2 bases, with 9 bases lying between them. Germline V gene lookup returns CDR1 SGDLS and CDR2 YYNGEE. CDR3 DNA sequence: TGTGCCAGCAGCGTAGATGGCTACCCTGGGGCCAACGTCCTGACTTTC. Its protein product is CASSVDGYPGANVLTF.

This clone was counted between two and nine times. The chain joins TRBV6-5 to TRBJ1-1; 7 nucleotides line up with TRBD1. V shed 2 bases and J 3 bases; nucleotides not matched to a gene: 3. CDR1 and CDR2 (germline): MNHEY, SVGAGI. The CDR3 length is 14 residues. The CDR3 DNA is TGTGCCAGCAGTTACAGGGACAGCTACACTGAAGCTTTCTTT. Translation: CASSYRDSYTEAFF.

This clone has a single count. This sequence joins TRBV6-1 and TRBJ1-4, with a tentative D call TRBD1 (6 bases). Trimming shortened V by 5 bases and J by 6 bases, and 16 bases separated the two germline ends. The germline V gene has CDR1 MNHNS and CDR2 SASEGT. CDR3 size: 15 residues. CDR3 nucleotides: TGTGCCAGCAGTAACATCAGGGGTTCGGATGAAAAACTGTTTTTT. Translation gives CASSNIRGSDEKLFF.

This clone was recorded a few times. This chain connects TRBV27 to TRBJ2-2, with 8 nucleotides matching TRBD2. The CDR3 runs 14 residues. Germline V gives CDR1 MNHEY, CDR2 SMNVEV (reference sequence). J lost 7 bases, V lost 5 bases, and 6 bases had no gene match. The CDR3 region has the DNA TGTGCCAGCAGTCCCGGGGGGGCCAACGGGGAGCTGTTTTTT. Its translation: CASSPGGANGELFF.

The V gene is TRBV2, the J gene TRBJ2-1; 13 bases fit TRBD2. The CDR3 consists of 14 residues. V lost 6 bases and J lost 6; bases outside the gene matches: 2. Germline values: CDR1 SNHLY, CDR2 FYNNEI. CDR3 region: CASSTSGRANEQFF. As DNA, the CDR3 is TGTGCCAGCAGCACTAGCGGGAGGGCCAATGAGCAGTTCTTC.

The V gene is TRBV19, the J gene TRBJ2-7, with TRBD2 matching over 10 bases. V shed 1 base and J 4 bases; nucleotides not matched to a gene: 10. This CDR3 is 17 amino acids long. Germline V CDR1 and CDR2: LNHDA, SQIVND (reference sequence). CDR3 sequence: CASSIVPRASGSYEQYF. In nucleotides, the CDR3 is TGTGCCAGTAGTATAGTTCCGAGGGCTAGCGGGAGTTACGAGCAGTACTTC. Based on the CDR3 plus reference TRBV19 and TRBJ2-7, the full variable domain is DGGITQSPKYLFRKEGQNVTLSCEQNLNHDAMYWYRQDPGQGLRLIYYSQIVNDFQKGDIAEGYSVSREKKESFPLTVTSAQKNPTAFYLCASSIVPRASGSYEQYFGPGTRLTVT.

CDR3 sequence: CSVHPGGETQYF. The CDR3 nucleotides are TGCAGCGTTCATCCCGGGGGAGAGACCCAGTACTTC. This sequence joins TRBV29-1 and TRBJ2-5, with D possibly being TRBD2 (6 bases). The CDR3 has 12 residues. Germline V lookup: CDR1 SQVTM, CDR2 ANQGSEA. V was cut by 5 bases and J by 4 bases, with 11 bases left in between.

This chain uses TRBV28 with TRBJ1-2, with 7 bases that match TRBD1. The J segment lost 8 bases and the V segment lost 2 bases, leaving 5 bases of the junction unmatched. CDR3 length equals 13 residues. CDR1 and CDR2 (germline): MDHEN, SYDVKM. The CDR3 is CASSLTGVGGYTF. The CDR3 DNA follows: TGTGCCAGCAGTTTAACAGGGGTAGGAGGCTACACCTTC.

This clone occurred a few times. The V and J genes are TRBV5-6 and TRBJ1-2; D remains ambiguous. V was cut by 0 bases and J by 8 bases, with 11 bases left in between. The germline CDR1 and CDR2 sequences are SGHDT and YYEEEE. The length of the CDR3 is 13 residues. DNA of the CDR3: TGTGCCAGCAGCTTGGAGCTCTTTCGGGGCTACACCTTC. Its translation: CASSLELFRGYTF.

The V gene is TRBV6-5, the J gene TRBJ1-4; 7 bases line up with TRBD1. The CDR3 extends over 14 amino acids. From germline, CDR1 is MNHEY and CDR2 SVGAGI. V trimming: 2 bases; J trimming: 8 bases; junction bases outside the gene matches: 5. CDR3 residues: CASSYHRGSEKLFF. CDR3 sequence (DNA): TGTGCCAGCAGTTACCACAGGGGTAGCGAAAAACTGTTTTTT.

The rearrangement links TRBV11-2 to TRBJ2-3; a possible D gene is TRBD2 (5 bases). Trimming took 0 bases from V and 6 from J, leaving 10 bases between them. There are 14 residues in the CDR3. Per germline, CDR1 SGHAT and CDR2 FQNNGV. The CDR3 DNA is TGTGCCAGCAGCTTAGATTCCAGAGGGGATACGCAGTATTTT. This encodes CASSLDSRGDTQYF.

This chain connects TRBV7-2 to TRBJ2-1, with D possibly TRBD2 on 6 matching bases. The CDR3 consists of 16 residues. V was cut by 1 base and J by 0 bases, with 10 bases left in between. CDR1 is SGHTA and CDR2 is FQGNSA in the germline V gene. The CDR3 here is CASSLVGTGSYNEQFF. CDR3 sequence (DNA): TGTGCCAGCAGCTTAGTTGGGACTGGCTCCTACAATGAGCAGTTCTTC.

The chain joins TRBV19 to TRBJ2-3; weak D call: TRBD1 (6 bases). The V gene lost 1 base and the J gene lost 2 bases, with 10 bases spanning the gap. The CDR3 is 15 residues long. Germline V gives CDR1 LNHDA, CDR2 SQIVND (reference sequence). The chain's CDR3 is CASSIAQGITDTQYF. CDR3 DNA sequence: TGTGCCAGTAGTATAGCCCAGGGGATCACAGATACGCAGTATTTT.

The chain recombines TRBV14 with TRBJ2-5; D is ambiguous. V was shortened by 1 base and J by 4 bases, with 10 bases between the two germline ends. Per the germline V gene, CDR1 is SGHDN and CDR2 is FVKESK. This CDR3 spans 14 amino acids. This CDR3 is CASSQVKGRETQYF. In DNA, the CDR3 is TGTGCCAGCAGCCAAGTTAAGGGCAGAGAGACCCAGTACTTC.

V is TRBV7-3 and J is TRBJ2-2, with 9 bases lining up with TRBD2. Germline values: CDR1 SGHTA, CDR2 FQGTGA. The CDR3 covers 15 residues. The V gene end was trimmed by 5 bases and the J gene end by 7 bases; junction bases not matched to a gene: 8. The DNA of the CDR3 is TGTGCCAGCAGCGCGACTAGCGGCGTGGTCGGGGAGCTGTTTTTT. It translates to CASSATSGVVGELFF.

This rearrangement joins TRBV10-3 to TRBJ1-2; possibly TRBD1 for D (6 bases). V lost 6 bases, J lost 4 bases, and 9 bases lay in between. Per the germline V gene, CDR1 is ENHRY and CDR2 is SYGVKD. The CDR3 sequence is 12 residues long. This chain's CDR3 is CAIRGGFYGYTF. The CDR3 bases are TGTGCCATCAGAGGGGGATTCTATGGCTACACCTTC.

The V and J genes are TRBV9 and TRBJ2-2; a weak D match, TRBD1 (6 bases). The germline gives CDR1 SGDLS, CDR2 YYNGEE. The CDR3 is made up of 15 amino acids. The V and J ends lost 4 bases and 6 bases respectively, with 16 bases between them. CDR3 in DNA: TGTGCCAGCAGCATGCGACAGGACGGCGCCGGGGAGCTGTTTTTT. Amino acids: CASSMRQDGAGELFF.

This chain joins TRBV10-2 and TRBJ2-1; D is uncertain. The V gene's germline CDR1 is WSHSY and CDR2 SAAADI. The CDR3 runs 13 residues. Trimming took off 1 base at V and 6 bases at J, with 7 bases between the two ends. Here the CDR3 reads CASSEFPANEQFF. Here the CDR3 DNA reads TGCGCCAGCAGTGAGTTTCCAGCCAATGAGCAGTTCTTC.

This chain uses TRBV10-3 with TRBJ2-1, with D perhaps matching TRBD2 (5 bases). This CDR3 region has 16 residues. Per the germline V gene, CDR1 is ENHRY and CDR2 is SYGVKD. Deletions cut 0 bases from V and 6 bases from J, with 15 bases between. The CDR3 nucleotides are TGTGCCATCAGTGAGTCCGGTATAGCGCCAAGCAATGAGCAGTTCTTC. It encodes CAISESGIAPSNEQFF.

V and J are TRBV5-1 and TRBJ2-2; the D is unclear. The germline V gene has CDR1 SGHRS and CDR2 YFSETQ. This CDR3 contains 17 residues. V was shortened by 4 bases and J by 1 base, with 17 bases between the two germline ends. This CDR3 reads CASSLHGLGVNTGELFF. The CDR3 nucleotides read TGCGCCAGCAGCCTTCACGGGCTTGGGGTGAACACCGGGGAGCTGTTTTTT.

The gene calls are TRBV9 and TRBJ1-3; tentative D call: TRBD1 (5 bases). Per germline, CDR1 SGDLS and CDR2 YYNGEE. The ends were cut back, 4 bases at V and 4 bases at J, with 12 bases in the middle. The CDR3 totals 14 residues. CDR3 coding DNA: TGTGCCAGCAGCCAGTGGGACGGAGGAAACACCATATATTTT. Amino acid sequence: CASSQWDGGNTIYF.

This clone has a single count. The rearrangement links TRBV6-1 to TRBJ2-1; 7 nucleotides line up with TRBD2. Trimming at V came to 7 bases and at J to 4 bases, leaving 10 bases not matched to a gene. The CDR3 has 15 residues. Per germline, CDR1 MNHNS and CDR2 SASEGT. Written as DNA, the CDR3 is TGTGCCAGCACCCCTGGAGCGGGACCGTACAATGAGCAGTTCTTC. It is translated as CASTPGAGPYNEQFF.

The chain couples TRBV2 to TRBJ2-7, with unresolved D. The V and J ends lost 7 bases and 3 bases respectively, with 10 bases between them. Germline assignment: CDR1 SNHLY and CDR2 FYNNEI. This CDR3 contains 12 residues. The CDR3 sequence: CASTLTFYEQYF. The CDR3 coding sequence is TGTGCCAGCACTTTAACGTTCTACGAGCAGTACTTC. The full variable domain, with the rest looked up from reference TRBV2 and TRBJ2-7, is EPEVTQTPSHQVTQMGQEVILRCVPISNHLYFYWYRQILGQKVEFLVSFYNNEISEKSEIFDDQFSVERPDGSNFTLKIRSTKLEDSAMYFCASTLTFYEQYFGPGTRLTVT.

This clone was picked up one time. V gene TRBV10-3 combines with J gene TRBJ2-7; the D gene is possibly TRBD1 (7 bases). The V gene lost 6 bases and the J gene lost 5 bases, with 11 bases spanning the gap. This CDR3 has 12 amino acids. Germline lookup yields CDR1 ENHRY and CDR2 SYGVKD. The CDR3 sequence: CAIRGGTDEQYF. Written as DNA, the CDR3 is TGTGCCATCAGGGGCGGGACAGACGAGCAGTACTTC.

The CDR3 here is CASSPGTSGITGELFF. CDR3 bases: TGTGCCAGCAGCCCCGGGACTAGCGGAATCACCGGGGAGCTGTTTTTT. The V gene is TRBV5-4, the J gene TRBJ2-2; 11 bases align to TRBD2. The V gene's germline CDR1 is SGHNT and CDR2 YYREEE (reference sequence). The CDR3 covers 16 residues. V trimming: 4 bases; J trimming: 4 bases; junction bases outside the gene matches: 6.

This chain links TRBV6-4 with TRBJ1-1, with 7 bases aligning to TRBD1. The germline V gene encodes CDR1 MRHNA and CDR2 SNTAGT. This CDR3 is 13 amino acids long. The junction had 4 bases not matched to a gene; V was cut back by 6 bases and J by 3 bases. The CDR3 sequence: CASSLDRDTEAFF. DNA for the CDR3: TGTGCCAGCAGCCTCGACAGGGACACTGAAGCTTTCTTT.

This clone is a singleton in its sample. CDR3 in amino acids: CASSYGAEATNEKLFF. The CDR3 nucleotides read TGTGCCAGCAGTTACGGCGCGGAGGCAACTAATGAAAAACTGTTTTTT. V usage is TRBV6-6 and J usage is TRBJ1-4; no clear D gene. The CDR3 runs 16 residues. The ends were cut back, 2 bases at V and 0 bases at J, with 10 bases in the middle. Per the germline V gene, CDR1 is MNHNY and CDR2 is SVGAGI (reference sequence).

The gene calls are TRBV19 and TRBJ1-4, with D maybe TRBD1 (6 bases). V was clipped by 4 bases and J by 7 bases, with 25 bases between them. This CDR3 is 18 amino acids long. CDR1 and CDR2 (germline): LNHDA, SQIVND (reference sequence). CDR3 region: CASSSTGYASRNGEKLFF. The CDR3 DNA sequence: TGTGCCAGTAGTAGCACAGGGTACGCCTCTAGAAATGGTGAAAAACTGTTTTTT.

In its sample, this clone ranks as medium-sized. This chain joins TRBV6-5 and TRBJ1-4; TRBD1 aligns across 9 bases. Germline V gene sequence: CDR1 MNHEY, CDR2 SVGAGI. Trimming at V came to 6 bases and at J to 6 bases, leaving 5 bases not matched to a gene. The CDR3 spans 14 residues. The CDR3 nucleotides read TGTGCCAGCAGGCGACAGGGGGGGGATGAAAAACTGTTTTTT. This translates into CASRRQGGDEKLFF.

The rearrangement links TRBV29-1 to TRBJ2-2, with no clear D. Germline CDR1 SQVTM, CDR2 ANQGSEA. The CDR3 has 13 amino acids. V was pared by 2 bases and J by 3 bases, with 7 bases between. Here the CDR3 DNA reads TGCAGCGTTGAACCCAGATACACCGGGGAGCTGTTTTTT. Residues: CSVEPRYTGELFF.

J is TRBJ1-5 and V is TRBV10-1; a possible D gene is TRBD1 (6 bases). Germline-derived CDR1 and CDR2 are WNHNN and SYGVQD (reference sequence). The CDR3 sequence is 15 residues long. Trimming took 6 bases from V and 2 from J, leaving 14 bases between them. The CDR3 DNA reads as TGCGCCAGCAGAAAACAGGGTGAGGGCAATCAGCCCCAGCATTTT. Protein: CASRKQGEGNQPQHF.

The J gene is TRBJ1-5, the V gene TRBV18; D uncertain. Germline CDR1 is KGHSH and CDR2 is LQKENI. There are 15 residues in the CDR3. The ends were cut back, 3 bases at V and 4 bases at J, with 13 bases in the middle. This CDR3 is CASSPSRLTNQPQHF. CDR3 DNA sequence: TGTGCCAGCTCACCGTCCCGACTGACTAATCAGCCCCAGCATTTT.